This T cell receptor (beta chain) is from a study of tumor-infiltrating lymphocytes in primary liver carcinoma. Study outcomes and limitations: Tumor samples exhibited a significantly greater top-250-clone fraction than blood samples (p = 0.039). Unsorted bulk sampling ruled out any CD4+ versus CD8+ repertoire comparison.

Germline assignment: CDR1 MNHEY and CDR2 SVGAGI. The CDR3 sequence is 14 residues long. V gave up 8 bases and J gave up 5 bases, with 19 bases separating them. This clonotype was seen only once. Its specificity is unknown. Germline DNA was also extracted, while the blood RNA originated from unsorted whole blood. From 450 to 550 ng total RNA, TCR beta cDNA was generated with a primer in the constant region. Three rounds of nested multiplex PCR with slightly modified ARM-PCR produced TCR beta libraries. For approximately 11 cycles apiece, the opening two PCR rounds ran with TRBV1-TRBV30 forward primers and a C-beta reverse primer. TCRdb called the multiplex PCR reads again in MiXCR, with one record for every CDR3 protein. This table holds approximately 330,000 distinct CDR3 sequences, roughly 61% found once.

The chain employs TRBV6-5 and TRBJ2-7, with D possibly being TRBD1 or TRBD2 (6 bases each). This clonotype was obtained from a man aged 35 to 55 with primary liver carcinoma and hepatitis B virus infection. The source material was peripheral blood. In DNA, the CDR3 is TGTGCCAGCGGTAGGGGCAGGGGAGGCCACGAGCAGTACTTC. Amino acid sequence: CASGRGRGGHEQYF.